This TCR beta chain stems from a study of T cell changes during pregnancy in multiple sclerosis (dated by TCRdb to between 2018 and 2021). Study-level background: In women with multiple sclerosis, the researchers looked at how the T cell repertoire shifted as pregnancy progressed.

The germline V gene (reference sequence) sets CDR1 to MNHEY and CDR2 to SMNVEV. Trimming costs V 3 bases and J 10 bases, and their ends lie 12 bases apart. Including cysteine and phenylalanine, the CDR3 has 13 amino acids. Only the CDR3 part of the read is kept: 39 bases, read in frame from the first base. As regards this clone: Its binding antigen is unknown. Within one base of it there is no much larger clone, and no base qualities were kept.

Libraries were prepared through the immunoSEQ multiplex PCR assay. The table comes from immuneACCESS by way of TCRdb, which keeps in-frame sequences with V and J called. Part of the clones is missing from these tables; in studies checked, under half for an unresolved V gene and the rest for unknown reasons. The table for this sample lists roughly 110,000 clones; 90% to 95% of them were counted only once. 1.5% of the sample is held by the ten biggest clonotypes. The TCR was taken from a female donor with multiple sclerosis, enrolled in a pregnancy study. The chain joins TRBV27 to TRBJ1-4; TRBD1 could be the D gene, as 5 bases match. Sample: peripheral blood, taken in the third trimester of pregnancy. In nucleotide form, the sequence is TGTGCCAGCAGTTTCAGGACACCTCGAAAACTGTTTTTT. It translates as CASSFRTPRKLFF.